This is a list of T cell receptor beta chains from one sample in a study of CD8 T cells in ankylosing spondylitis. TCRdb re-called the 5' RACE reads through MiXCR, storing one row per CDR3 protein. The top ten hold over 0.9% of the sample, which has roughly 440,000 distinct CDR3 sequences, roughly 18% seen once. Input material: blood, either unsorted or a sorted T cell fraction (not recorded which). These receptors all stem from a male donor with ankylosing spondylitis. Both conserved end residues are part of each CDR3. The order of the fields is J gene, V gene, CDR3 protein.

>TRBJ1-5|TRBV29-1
CSVRQGLADQPQHF
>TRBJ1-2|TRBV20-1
CSASAPGTKGGYTF
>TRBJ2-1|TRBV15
CATSKGDRVVDEQFF
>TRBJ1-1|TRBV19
CASSIDLDRPRTEAFF
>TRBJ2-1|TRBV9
CASSVDPSASEQFF
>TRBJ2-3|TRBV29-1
CSVDGGVAGVVRTDTQYF
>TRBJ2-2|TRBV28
CASCSGITGELFF
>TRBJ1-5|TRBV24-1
CATTEGRRPQHF
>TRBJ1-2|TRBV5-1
CASSQSPGGYGYTF
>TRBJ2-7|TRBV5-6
CASSRGQGKSYEQYF
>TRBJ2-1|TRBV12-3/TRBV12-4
CASRGLAEHNEQFF
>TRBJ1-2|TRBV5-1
CASSPGTGEDGYTF
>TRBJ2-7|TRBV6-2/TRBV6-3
CASRFVASGYEQYF
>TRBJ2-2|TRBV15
CATSRATTSGGKTGELFF
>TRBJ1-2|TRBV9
CASSPVHRRNGGYTF
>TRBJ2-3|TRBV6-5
CASSYRGTSGGPSTDTQYF
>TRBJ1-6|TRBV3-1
CASRDDRQKYNSPLHF
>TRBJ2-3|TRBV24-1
CATAQETTDTQYF
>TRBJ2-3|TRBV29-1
CSVEDGRDTQYF
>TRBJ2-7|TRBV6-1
CASGPGPRYEQYF
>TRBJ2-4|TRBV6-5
CASSSQQSGLAKNIQYF
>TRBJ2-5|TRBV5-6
CASSLYSGAQETQYF
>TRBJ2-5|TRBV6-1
CASSMSGLGETQYF
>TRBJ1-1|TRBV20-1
CSATGPKRTEAFF
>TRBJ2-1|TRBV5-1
CASSGGLAGTDEQFF
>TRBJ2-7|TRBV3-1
CASSQDLGSQYF
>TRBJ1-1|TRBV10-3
CAIREGPEAFF
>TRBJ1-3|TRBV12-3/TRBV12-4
CASAQGGAVNGNTIYF
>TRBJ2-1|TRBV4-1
CASSQTGTANNEQFF
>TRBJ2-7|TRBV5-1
CASSLDGLAGGEQYF
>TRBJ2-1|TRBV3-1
CASSARDRGNEQFF
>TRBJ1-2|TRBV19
CASNSGQAIYGYTF
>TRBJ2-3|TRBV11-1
CASSHGEIITDTQYF
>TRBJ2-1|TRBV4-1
CASSPRGLGLAGDRSYNEQFF
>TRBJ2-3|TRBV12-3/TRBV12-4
CASSLTSGGGAASTQYF
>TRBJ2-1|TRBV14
CASSQDQGGIYNEQFF
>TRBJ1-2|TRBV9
CASSAQGGGGGYTF
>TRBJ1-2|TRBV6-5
CASSSLQGSGGYGYTF
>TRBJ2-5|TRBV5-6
CASSLWGPQETQYF
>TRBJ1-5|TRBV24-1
CATSDRGDQPQHF
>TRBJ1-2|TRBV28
CASRVVGYGYTF
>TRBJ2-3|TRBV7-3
CASSQTLAGDTQYF
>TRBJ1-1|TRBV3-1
CASSRKGAIDGFF
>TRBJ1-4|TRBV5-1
CASSSTGEGEKLFF
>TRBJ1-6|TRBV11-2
CASSPRQTTFSPLHF
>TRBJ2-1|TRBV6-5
CASSYSTRYNEQFF
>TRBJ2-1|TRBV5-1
CASSWGTSGASYNEQFF
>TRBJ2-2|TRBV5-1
CASSLVSTKTGELFF
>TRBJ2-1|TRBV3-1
CASSRGGRNEQFF